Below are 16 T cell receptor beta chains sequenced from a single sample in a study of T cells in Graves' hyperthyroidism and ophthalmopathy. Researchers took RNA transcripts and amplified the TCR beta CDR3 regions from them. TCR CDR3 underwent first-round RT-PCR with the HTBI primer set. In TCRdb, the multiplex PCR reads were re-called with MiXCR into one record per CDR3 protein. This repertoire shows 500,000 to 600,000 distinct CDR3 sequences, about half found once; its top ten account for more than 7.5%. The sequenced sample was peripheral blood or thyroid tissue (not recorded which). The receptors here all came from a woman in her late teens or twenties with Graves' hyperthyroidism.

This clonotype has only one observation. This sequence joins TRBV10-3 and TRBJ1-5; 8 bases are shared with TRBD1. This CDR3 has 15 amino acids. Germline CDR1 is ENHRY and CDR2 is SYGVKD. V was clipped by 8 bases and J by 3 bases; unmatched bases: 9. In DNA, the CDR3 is TGTGCCATCGCCGCGGGACAGGCGGACAATCAGCCCCAGCATTTT. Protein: CAIAAGQADNQPQHF.

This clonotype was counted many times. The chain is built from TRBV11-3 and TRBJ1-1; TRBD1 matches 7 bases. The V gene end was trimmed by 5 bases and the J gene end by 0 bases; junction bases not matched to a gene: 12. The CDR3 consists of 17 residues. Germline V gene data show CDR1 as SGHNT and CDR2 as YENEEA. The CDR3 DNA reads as TGTGCCAGCAGCACCCGGTATCGGGACAGTATGAACACTGAAGCTTTCTTT. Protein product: CASSTRYRDSMNTEAFF.

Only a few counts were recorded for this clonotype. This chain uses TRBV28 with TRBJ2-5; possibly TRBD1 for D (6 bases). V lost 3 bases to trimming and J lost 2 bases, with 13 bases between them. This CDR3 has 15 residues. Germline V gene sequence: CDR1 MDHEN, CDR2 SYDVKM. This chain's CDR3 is CASSFLGTKQETQYF. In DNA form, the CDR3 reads TGTGCCAGCAGTTTCCTCGGGACAAAGCAAGAGACCCAGTACTTC.

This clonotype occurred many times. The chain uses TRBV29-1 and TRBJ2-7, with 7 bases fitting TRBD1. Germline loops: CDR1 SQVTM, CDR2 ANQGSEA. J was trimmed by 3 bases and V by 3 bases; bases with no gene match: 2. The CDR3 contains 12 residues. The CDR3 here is CSVETGNYEQYF. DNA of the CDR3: TGCAGCGTTGAGACAGGGAACTACGAGCAGTACTTC.

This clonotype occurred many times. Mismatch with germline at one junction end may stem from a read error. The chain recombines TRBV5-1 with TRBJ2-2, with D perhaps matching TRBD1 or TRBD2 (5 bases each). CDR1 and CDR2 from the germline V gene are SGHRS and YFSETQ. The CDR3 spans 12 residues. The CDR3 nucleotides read TGTGCCAGCAGCTTCGGGACGGGGGAGCTGTTTTTT. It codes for CASSFGTGELFF. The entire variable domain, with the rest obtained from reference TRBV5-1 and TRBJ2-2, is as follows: KAGVTQTPRYLIKTRGQQVTLSCSPISGHRSVSWYQQTPGQGLQFLFEYFSETQRNKGNFPGRFSGRQFSNSRSEMNVSTLELGDSALYLCASSFGTGELFFGEGSRLTVL.

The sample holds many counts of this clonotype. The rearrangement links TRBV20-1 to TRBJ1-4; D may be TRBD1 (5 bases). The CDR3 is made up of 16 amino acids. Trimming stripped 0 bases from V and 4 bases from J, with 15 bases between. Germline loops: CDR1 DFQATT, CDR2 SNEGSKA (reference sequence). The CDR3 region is CSARDLGARINEKLFF. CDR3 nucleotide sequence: TGCAGTGCTAGAGATCTCGGGGCACGGATTAATGAAAAACTGTTTTTT.

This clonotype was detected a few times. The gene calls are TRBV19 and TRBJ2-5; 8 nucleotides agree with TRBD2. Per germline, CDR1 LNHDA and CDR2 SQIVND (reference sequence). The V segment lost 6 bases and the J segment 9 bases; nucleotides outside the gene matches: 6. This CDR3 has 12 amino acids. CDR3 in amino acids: CASRGAGAPQYF. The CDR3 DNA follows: TGTGCCAGTAGAGGAGCGGGAGCGCCCCAGTACTTC.

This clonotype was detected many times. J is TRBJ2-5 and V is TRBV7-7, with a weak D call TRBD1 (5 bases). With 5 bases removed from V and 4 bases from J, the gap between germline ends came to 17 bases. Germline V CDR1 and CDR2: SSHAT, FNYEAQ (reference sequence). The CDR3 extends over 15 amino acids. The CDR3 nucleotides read TGTGCCAGCAGCGAAAAGACAGTCCAGGGAGAGACCCAGTACTTC. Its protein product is CASSEKTVQGETQYF.

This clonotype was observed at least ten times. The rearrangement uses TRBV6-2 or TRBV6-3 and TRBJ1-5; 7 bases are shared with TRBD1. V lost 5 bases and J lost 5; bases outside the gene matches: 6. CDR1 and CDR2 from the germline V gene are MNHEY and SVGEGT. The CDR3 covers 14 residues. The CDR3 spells CASSLRQGHQPQHF. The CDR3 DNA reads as TGTGCCAGCAGTCTACGACAGGGCCATCAGCCCCAGCATTTT.

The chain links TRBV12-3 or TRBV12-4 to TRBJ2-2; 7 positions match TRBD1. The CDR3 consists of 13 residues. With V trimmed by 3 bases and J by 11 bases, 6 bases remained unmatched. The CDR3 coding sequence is TGTGCCAGCAGTTTTGGGGACAGCGGTGAGCTGTTTTTT. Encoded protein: CASSFGDSGELFF.

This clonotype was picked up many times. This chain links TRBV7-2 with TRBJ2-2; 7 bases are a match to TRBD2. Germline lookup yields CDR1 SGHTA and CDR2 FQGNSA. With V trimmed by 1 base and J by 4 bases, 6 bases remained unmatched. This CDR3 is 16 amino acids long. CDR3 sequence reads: CASSLGLAETTGELFF. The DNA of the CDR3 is TGTGCCAGCAGCTTAGGCCTAGCGGAAACCACCGGGGAGCTGTTTTTT.

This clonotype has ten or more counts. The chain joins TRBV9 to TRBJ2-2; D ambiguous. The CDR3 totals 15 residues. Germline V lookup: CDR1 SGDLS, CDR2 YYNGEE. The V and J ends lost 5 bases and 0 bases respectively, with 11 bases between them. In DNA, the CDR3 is TGTGCCAGCAGTGCCGGCGGAGCGAACACCGGGGAGCTGTTTTTT. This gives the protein CASSAGGANTGELFF. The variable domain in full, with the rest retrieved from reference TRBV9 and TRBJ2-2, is DSGVTQTPKHLITATGQRVTLRCSPRSGDLSVYWYQQSLDQGLQFLIQYYNGEERAKGNILERFSAQQFPDLHSELNLSSLELGDSALYFCASSAGGANTGELFFGEGSRLTVL.

The CDR3 DNA sequence: TGTGCCAGCAGCTCTCTAGCGGGGCTAAACACAGATACGCAGTATTTT. Encoded protein: CASSSLAGLNTDTQYF. V is TRBV7-8 and J is TRBJ2-3; 9 nucleotides align to TRBD2. The CDR3 spans 16 residues. Germline V gene sequence: CDR1 SGHVS, CDR2 FQNEAQ. V trimming: 4 bases; J trimming: 2 bases; junction bases outside the gene matches: 7.

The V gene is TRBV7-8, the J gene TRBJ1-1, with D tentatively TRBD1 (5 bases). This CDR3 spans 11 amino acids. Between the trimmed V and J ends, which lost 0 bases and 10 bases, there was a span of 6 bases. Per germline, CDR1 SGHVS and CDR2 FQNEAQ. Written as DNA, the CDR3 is TGTGCCAGCAGCTTAGCGGGGGGAGCTTTCTTT. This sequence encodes CASSLAGGAFF.

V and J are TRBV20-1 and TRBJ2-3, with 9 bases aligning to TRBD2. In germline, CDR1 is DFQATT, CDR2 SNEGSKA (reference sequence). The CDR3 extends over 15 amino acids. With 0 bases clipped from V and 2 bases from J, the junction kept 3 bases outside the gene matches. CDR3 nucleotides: TGCAGTGCTAGAGATCGACTAGCGGCCACAGATACGCAGTATTTT. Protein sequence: CSARDRLAATDTQYF.

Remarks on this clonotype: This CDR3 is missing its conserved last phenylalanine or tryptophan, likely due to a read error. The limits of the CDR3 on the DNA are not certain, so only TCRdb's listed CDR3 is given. CDR3 residues: CSARGRDSSNL. V gene TRBV20-1 combines with J gene TRBJ2-6; the table gives TRBD1 as D, unverified against the DNA. Germline V gene sequence: CDR1 DFQATT, CDR2 SNEGSKA (reference sequence). The length of the CDR3 is 11 amino acids, counting both ends.